The clone carrying this T cell receptor beta chain was detected many times. CDR3 length equals 15 residues. V lost 10 bases, J lost 0 bases, and 17 bases lay in between. Researchers made TCR beta libraries by using iRepertoire HTBI primers and running Arm-PCR on CDR3 regions. A single record per CDR3 protein comes from TCRdb applying MiXCR to the multiplex PCR reads. Among approximately 540,000 distinct CDR3 sequences listed, around 12% were seen once. This entry comes from a study of regulatory T cells in long-lasting Graves disease. Stated time point: newly diagnosed GD, antithyroid drugs for less than 3 months. Generation of the TCR library employed RNA extracted from PBMCs. This same sample was also part of a study on T cells in Graves' hyperthyroidism and ophthalmopathy. That report adds: Absent ophthalmopathy progression within 18 months defined stable Graves' hyperthyroidism. Blood held most thyroid clonotypes expanded above 0.001 frequency.

This chain joins TRBV12-3 or TRBV12-4 and TRBJ2-3; D not certain. This material consisted of peripheral blood mononuclear cells (PBMCs), taken at new diagnosis, from a patient treated with antithyroid drugs. The sequence derives from a woman in her 30s with Graves disease. In DNA form, the CDR3 reads TGTGCCACACCCCCCCCACGGTCTAGCACAGATACGCAGTATTTT. Its protein product is CATPPPRSSTDTQYF.